Presented here are 23 T cell receptor beta chains from one specimen sequenced in a study. Treg sorting used a CD4+CD25+CD127-/low gate. TCRdb reprocessed the 5' RACE reads with MiXCR, giving one entry per CDR3 protein. The table has tens of thousands of distinct CDR3 sequences, 26% seen once. Source material: tumor-infiltrating Tregs sorted from the breast tumor. All receptors come from a female donor with breast cancer.

This clonotype has just one count. Lacking the conserved final phenylalanine or tryptophan, this CDR3 likely reflects a read error. This chain uses TRBV6-1 with TRBJ2-3, with 16 positions matching TRBD2. Germline lookup yields CDR1 MNHNS and CDR2 SASEGT. The trim removed 5 bases at V and 6 bases at J, leaving 11 bases unmatched. CDR3 length: 18 amino acids. Here the CDR3 reads CASSPGTSGGAVLDTQYV. The CDR3 DNA reads TGTGCCAGCAGTCCCGGGACTAGCGGGGGGGCGGTCCTGGATACGCAGTATGTT.

The table lists this clonotype with a few counts. The rearrangement links TRBV12-3 or TRBV12-4 to TRBJ1-6; D unresolved. This CDR3 contains 12 residues. The V end was cut by 3 bases, the J end by 11 bases, with 8 bases between. This CDR3 is CASSFSPPPLHF. CDR3 bases: TGTGCCAGCAGTTTCTCCCCGCCACCCCTCCACTTT.

This clonotype is termed large. The rearrangement joins TRBV20-1 to TRBJ2-7; tentative D call: TRBD2 (6 bases). CDR1 and CDR2 (germline): DFQATT, SNEGSKA (reference sequence). The CDR3 is 14 amino acids. Trimming removed 1 base from V and 0 bases from J, with 10 bases in between. Here the CDR3 reads CSARVGGSSYEQYF. Written as DNA, the CDR3 is TGCAGTGCTAGAGTAGGAGGGAGCTCCTACGAGCAGTACTTC.

Concerning this clonotype: The germline gene is not matched at one end of the junction; a read error may be the cause. This chain joins TRBV5-4 and TRBJ1-1; the D gene is possibly TRBD1 (5 bases). CDR1 and CDR2 from the germline V gene are SGHNT and YYREEE (reference sequence). The CDR3 has 14 amino acids. Here the CDR3 DNA reads TGTGCCAGCAGCTTAGGGGTGACGAACTCTGAAGCTTTCTTT. Translated: CASSLGVTNSEAFF.

This clonotype was detected only a few times. This chain joins TRBV20-1 and TRBJ1-5, with D unresolved. Trimming pared 6 bases from V and 5 bases from J, leaving 17 bases between. This CDR3 is 14 amino acids long. Per germline, CDR1 DFQATT and CDR2 SNEGSKA (reference sequence). Here the CDR3 reads CSAGPLGTDQPQHF. The DNA for the CDR3 is TGCAGTGCAGGGCCCTTGGGTACCGATCAGCCCCAGCATTTT.

J is TRBJ2-3 and V is TRBV18; D unclear. This CDR3 comprises 16 residues. Germline V lookup: CDR1 KGHSH, CDR2 LQKENI. V lost 3 bases and J 0 bases, leaving 13 bases between the germline ends. DNA for the CDR3: TGTGCCAGCTCACCGTCGAGCTCCCTAAGCACAGATACGCAGTATTTT. Its translation: CASSPSSSLSTDTQYF.

V usage is TRBV12-5 and J usage is TRBJ2-3; D perhaps matches TRBD2 (6 bases). V lost 5 bases and J lost 2, with 14 bases in between. The CDR3 consists of 15 residues. The V gene's germline CDR1 is LGHNT and CDR2 FRNRAP. The CDR3 DNA is TGTGCTAGTGGTCTATCGGGGGAGAACACAGATACGCAGTATTTT. It translates to CASGLSGENTDTQYF. The whole variable domain, remainder taken from reference TRBV12-5 and TRBJ2-3, is DARVTQTPRHKVTEMGQEVTMRCQPILGHNTVFWYRQTMMQGLELLAYFRNRAPLDDSGMPKDRFSAEMPDATLATLKIQPSEPRDSAVYFCASGLSGENTDTQYFGPGTRLTVL.

In this sample, this clonotype turned up many times. The chain recombines TRBV29-1 with TRBJ2-7, with D perhaps matching TRBD1 or TRBD2 (5 bases each). V was pared by 4 bases and J by 6 bases, with 13 bases between. CDR1 SQVTM and CDR2 ANQGSEA come from the germline V gene. The CDR3 has 12 residues. In DNA, the CDR3 is TGCAGCGTTGCCGGGGCACGTAGCGAGCAGTACTTC. It yields the protein CSVAGARSEQYF.

This clonotype was found a few times. One end of the junction fails to match germline, which may point to a read error. This rearrangement joins TRBV20-1 to TRBJ2-4, with D perhaps TRBD2 (6 bases). The CDR3 has 16 residues. CDR1 and CDR2 (germline): DFQATT, SNEGSKA (reference sequence). The CDR3 spells CSAGDPMSGSKNIQYF. The CDR3, as DNA: TGCAGTGCTGGAGATCCAATGTCCGGGAGCAAAAACATTCAGTACTTC.

To note about this clonotype: Sequence at one end of the junction differs from germline and may be a read error. The chain uses TRBV28 and TRBJ2-1; the D is unclear. This CDR3 is built from 13 residues. The germline CDR1 and CDR2 sequences are MDHEN and SYDVKM. The CDR3 is CASSYGPGNEQSF. CDR3 bases: TGTGCCAGCAGCTACGGACCTGGAAATGAGCAGTCCTTC. Together with reference TRBV28 and TRBJ2-1, the CDR3 gives the full variable domain: DVKVTQSSRYLVKRTGEKVFLECVQDMDHENMFWYRQDPGLGLRLIYFSYDVKMKEKGDIPEGYSVSREKKERFSLILESASTNQTSMYLCASSYGPGNEQSFGPGTRLTVL.

The chain combines TRBV2 with TRBJ2-2, with TRBD2 matching over 8 bases. The CDR3 consists of 13 residues. After removal of 5 bases from V and 6 bases from J, the junction contained 2 bases not matched to a gene. Germline values: CDR1 SNHLY, CDR2 FYNNEI. CDR3 residues: CASSRTSPGELFF. The CDR3 DNA is TGTGCCAGCAGTAGGACTAGCCCCGGGGAGCTGTTTTTT.

V gene TRBV12-3 or TRBV12-4 combines with J gene TRBJ2-5; TRBD2 matches at 7 bases. The CDR3 spans 17 residues. V lost 10 bases, J lost 4 bases, and 21 bases stayed unmatched. CDR3 protein: CANRRFFGTNGGETQYF. CDR3 in DNA: TGTGCCAACAGGAGATTTTTTGGGACTAACGGGGGAGAGACCCAGTACTTC.

The chain couples TRBV7-9 to TRBJ2-1; 11 bases line up with TRBD2. The V gene end was trimmed by 6 bases and the J gene end by 3 bases; junction bases not matched to a gene: 10. This CDR3 has 17 residues. The germline V gene has CDR1 SEHNR and CDR2 FQNEAQ (reference sequence). This CDR3 is CASSTAAGLAGYNEQFF. DNA of the CDR3: TGTGCCAGCAGTACCGCAGCAGGACTAGCGGGCTACAATGAGCAGTTCTTC.

This clonotype was recorded many times. The rearrangement links TRBV12-3 or TRBV12-4 to TRBJ2-2; 10 positions agree with TRBD1. V lost 6 bases to trimming and J lost 5 bases; unmatched junction nucleotides: 6. This CDR3 spans 15 amino acids. In DNA, the CDR3 is TGTGCCAGCAGCTCTGACAGGGGGCGGACCGGGGAGCTGTTTTTT. Translated, it gives CASSSDRGRTGELFF.

This clonotype was seen ten or more times. The chain joins TRBV21-1 to TRBJ1-1; the D call of TRBD1 is as the table states it, not checked on the DNA. TRBV21-1 is noted as a pseudogene. CDR3 size: 11 residues. The CDR3 is CASTLMCEAFF. The CDR3, as DNA: TGTGCCAGCACCCTGATGTGTGAAGCTTTCTTT.

Notes on this clonotype: This could be a read error, since a much larger clone is one nucleotide away. The V call is TRBV11-2, the J call TRBJ1-2, with TRBD1 as a possible D gene (6 bases). The CDR3 loop spans 13 amino acids. Trimming stripped 10 bases from V and 8 bases from J, with 20 bases between. Germline V gene data show CDR1 as SGHAT and CDR2 as FQNNGV. The CDR3 DNA follows: TGTGCCAACTCACAACTACAGGGTGGCGGCTACACCTTC. This codes for CANSQLQGGGYTF.

The table lists this clonotype with many counts. Sequence at one end of the junction differs from germline and may be a read error. J is TRBJ2-3 and V is TRBV20-1; D uncertain. The germline V gene has CDR1 DFQATT and CDR2 SNEGSKA (reference sequence). The CDR3 runs 14 residues. The CDR3 is CSACGAESTDTHYF. In DNA form, the CDR3 reads TGCAGTGCTTGCGGCGCCGAGAGCACAGATACGCATTATTTT.

The rearrangement links TRBV13 to TRBJ1-3, with 9 nucleotides matching TRBD1. Losses at the gene ends were 1 base for V and 4 bases for J; bases not matched to a gene: 29. The CDR3 covers 24 residues. CDR1 is PRHDT and CDR2 is FYEKMQ in the germline V gene (reference sequence). The CDR3 sequence: CASSLEPHLPWTGDAAKAGNTIYF. CDR3 nucleotides: TGTGCCAGCAGCTTAGAACCCCACCTACCCTGGACAGGGGATGCCGCCAAGGCCGGAAACACCATATATTTT.

This clonotype was picked up many times. The chain uses TRBV24-1 and TRBJ1-1, with D maybe TRBD1 (5 bases). Trimming cost V 1 base and J 1 base, with 12 bases left between them. CDR1 and CDR2 from the germline V gene are KGHDR and SFDVKD. The CDR3 has 16 residues. The CDR3 loop is CATSDFPGRENTEAFF. CDR3 coding DNA: TGTGCCACCAGTGATTTCCCCGGCAGGGAGAACACTGAAGCTTTCTTT.

This clonotype was observed many times. For the CDR3, the DNA is TGTGCCAGCAGCTTAGCGGATAACAGGGGAGTCGGCAATGAGCAGTTCTTC. Amino acid sequence: CASSLADNRGVGNEQFF. J is TRBJ2-1 and V is TRBV7-9; 7 nucleotides line up with TRBD1. After removal of 0 bases from V and 6 bases from J, the junction contained 11 bases not matched to a gene. The CDR3 runs to 17 residues. The germline V gene has CDR1 SEHNR and CDR2 FQNEAQ (reference sequence).

This CDR3 reads CASSEQGRDTQYF. DNA for the CDR3: TGTGCCAGCAGCGAACAGGGGAGAGATACGCAGTATTTT. The chain couples TRBV7-2 to TRBJ2-3; TRBD1 matches at 7 bases. CDR1 and CDR2 from the germline V gene are SGHTA and FQGNSA. V lost 5 bases to trimming and J lost 5 bases; unmatched junction nucleotides: 4. The CDR3 length is 13 residues.

As regards this clonotype: The missing conserved phenylalanine or tryptophan at the end of this CDR3 makes a read error likely. This chain links TRBV6-1 with TRBJ2-5, with 11 positions matching TRBD1. In germline, CDR1 is MNHNS, CDR2 SASEGT. J lost 3 bases, V lost 4 bases, and 4 bases had no gene match. This CDR3 is built from 15 residues. CDR3 sequence (DNA): TGTGCCAGCAGTGCCCGGACAGGGGGCGAAGAGACCCAGTACTGC. Amino acids: CASSARTGGEETQYC.

This rearrangement joins TRBV10-3 to TRBJ1-1; 7 nucleotides align to TRBD1. The germline CDR1 and CDR2 sequences are ENHRY and SYGVKD. Unmatched junction bases numbered 18, after V lost 6 bases and J lost 11 bases. The CDR3 has 15 amino acids. The CDR3 DNA follows: TGTGCCATCAGCGATGATACGGGACAGCATGTTCGGGCTTTCTTT. It codes for CAISDDTGQHVRAFF.